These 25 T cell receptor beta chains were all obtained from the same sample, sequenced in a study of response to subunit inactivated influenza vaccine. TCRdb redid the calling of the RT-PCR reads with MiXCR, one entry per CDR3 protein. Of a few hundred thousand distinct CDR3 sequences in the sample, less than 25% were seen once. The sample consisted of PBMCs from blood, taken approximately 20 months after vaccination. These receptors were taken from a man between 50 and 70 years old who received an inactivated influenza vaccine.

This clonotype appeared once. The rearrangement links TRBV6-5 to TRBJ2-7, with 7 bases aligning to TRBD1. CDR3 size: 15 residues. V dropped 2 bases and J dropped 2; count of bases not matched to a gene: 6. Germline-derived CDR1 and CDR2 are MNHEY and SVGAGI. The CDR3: CASSYGTEPTYEQYF. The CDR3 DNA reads TGTGCCAGCAGTTACGGGACAGAACCAACCTACGAGCAGTACTTC.

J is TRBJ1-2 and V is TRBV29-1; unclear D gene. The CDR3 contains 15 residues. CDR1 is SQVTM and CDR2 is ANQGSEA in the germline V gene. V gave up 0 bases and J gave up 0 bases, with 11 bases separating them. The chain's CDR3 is CSVEDRQVSNYGYTF. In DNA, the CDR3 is TGCAGCGTTGAAGATCGGCAGGTCTCTAACTATGGCTACACCTTC.

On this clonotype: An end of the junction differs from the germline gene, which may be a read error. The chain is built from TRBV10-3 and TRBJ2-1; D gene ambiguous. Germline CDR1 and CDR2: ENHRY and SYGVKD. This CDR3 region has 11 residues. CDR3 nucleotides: TGTGCCATCGGCTCCAACAATGAGCAGTTCTTC. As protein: CAIGSNNEQFF.

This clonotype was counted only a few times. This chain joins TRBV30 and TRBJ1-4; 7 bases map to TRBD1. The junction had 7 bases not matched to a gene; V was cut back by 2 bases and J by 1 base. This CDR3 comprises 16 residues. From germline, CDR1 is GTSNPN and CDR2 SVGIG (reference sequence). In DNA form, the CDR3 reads TGTGCCTGGAGTCTACAGGGGTTTGGAACTAATGAAAAACTGTTTTTT. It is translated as CAWSLQGFGTNEKLFF.

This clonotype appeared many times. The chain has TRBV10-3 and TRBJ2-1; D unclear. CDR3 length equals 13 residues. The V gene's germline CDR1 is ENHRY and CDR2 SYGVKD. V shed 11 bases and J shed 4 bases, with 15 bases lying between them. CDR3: CAHGGVLYNEQFF. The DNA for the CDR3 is TGTGCCCACGGTGGTGTCCTTTACAATGAGCAGTTCTTC.

The CDR3 loop is CASSHQDRAGQPQHF. CDR3 coding DNA: TGTGCCAGCAGTCACCAGGACCGGGCGGGACAGCCCCAGCATTTT. This chain uses TRBV7-2 with TRBJ1-5; D ambiguous. Germline V CDR1 and CDR2: SGHTA, FQGNSA. V gave up 6 bases and J gave up 7 bases, with 19 bases separating them. The CDR3 is 15 amino acids.

The CDR3, as DNA: TGTGCCACCAGCAGAACCCGATCGGGAACTGCTAGCACAGATACGCAGTATTTT. Its protein product is CATSRTRSGTASTDTQYF. This sequence joins TRBV15 and TRBJ2-3, with D maybe TRBD2 (5 bases). The CDR3 loop spans 18 amino acids. Germline CDR1 and CDR2: LNHNV and YYDKDF (reference sequence). V was trimmed by 2 bases and J by 0 bases, leaving 18 bases between them.

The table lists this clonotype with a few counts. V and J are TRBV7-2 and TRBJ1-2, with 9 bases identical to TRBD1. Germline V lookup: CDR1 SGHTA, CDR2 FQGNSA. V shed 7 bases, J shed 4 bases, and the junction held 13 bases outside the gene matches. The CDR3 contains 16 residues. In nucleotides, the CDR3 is TGTGCCAGCACCCATCCGGGACAGGGTTGGAGCTATGGCTACACCTTC. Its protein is CASTHPGQGWSYGYTF.

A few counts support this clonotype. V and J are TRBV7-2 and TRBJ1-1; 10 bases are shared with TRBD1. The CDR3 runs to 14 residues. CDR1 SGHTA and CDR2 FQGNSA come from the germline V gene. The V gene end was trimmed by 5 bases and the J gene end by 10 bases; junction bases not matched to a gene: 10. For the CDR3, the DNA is TGTGCCAGCAGCCCGTGGGGTGACAGGGGGCGAGCTTTCTTT. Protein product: CASSPWGDRGRAFF.

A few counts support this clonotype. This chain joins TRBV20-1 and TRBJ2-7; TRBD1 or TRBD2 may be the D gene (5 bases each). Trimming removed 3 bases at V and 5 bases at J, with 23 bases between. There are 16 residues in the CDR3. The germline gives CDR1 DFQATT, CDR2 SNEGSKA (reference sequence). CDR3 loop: CSASLATILRGHEQYF. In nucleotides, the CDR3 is TGCAGTGCTAGCCTTGCGACTATTCTTAGGGGCCACGAGCAGTACTTC.

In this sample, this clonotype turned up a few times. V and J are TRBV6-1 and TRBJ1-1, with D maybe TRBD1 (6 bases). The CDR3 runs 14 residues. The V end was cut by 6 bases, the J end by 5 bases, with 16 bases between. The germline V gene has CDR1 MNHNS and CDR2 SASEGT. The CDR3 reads CASSNWGARTEAFF. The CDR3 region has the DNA TGTGCCAGCAGCAACTGGGGGGCGAGGACTGAAGCTTTCTTT.

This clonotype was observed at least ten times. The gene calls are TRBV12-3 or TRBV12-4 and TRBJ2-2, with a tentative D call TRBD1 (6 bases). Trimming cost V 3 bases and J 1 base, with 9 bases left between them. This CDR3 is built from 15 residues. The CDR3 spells CASSLEQGNTGELFF. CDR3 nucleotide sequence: TGTGCCAGCAGTTTGGAACAGGGGAACACCGGGGAGCTGTTTTTT.

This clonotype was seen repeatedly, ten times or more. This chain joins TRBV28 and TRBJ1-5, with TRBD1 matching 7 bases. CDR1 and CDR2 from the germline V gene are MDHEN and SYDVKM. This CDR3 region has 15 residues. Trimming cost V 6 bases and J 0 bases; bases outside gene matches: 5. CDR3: CASSRHRGSNQPQHF. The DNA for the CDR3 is TGTGCCAGCAGCAGACACAGGGGTAGCAATCAGCCCCAGCATTTT.

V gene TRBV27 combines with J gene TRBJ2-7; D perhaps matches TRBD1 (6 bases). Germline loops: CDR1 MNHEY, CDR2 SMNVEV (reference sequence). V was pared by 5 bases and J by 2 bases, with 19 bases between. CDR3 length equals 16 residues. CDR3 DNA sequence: TGTGCCAGCAGTGACCAGACAGGTATACTGCCCTACGAGCAGTACTTC. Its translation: CASSDQTGILPYEQYF.

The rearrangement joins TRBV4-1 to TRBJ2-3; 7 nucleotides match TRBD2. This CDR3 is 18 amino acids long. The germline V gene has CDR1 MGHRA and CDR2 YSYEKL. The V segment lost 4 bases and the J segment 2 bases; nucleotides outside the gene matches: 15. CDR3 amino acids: CASSRRLLAVLSTDTQYF. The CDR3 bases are TGCGCCAGCAGCCGACGCCTTCTAGCGGTCCTCTCCACAGATACGCAGTATTTT.

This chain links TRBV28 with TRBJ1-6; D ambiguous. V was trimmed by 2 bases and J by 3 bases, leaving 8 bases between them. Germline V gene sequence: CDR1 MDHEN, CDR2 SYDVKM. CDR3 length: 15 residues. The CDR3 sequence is CASSLERSYNSPLHF. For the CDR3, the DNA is TGTGCCAGCAGTTTAGAGCGGAGCTATAATTCACCCCTCCACTTT.

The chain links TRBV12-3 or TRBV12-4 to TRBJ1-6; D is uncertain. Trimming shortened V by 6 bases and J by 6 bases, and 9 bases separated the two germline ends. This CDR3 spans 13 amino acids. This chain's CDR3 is CASRPIANSPLHF. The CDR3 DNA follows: TGTGCCAGCAGGCCGATAGCTAATTCACCCCTCCACTTT.

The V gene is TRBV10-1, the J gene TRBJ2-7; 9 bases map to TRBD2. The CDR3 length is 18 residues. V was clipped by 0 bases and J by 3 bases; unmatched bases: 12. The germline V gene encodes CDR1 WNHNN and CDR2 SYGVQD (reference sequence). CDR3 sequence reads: CASSESVSGGAWFYEQYF. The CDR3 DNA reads TGCGCCAGCAGTGAGTCGGTTAGCGGGGGCGCGTGGTTCTACGAGCAGTACTTC.

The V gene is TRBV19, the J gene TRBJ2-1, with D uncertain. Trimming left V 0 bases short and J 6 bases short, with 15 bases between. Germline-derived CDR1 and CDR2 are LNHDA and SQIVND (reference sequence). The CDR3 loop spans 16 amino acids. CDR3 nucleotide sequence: TGTGCCAGTAGTATAGAACAGACCCTATCCGGCAATGAGCAGTTCTTC. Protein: CASSIEQTLSGNEQFF.

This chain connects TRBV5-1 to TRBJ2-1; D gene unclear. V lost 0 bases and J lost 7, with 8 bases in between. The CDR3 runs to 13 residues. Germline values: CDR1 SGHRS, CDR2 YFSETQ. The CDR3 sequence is CASSLGYANEQFF. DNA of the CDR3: TGCGCCAGCAGCTTGGGCTACGCGAATGAGCAGTTCTTC.

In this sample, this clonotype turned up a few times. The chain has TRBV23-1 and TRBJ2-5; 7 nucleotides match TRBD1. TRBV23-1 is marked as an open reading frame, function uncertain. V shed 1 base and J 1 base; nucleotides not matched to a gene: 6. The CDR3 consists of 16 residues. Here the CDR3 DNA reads TGCGCCAGCAGTCAATACCCGGGACAGTTCCAAGAGACCCAGTACTTC. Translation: CASSQYPGQFQETQYF.

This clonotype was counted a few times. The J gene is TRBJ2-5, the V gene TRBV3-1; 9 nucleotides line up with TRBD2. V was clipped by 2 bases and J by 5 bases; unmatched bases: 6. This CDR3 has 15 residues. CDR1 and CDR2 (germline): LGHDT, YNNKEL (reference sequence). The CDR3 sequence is CASSQRPAGGETQYF. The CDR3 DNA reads TGTGCCAGCAGCCAACGGCCCGCGGGGGGGGAGACCCAGTACTTC.

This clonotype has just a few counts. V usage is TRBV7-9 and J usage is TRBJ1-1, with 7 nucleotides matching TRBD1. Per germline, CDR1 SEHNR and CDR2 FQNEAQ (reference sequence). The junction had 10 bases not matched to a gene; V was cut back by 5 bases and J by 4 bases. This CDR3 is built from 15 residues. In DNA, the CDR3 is TGTGCCAGCAGCGTTAACAGGGGATTAGCCACTGAAGCTTTCTTT. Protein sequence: CASSVNRGLATEAFF. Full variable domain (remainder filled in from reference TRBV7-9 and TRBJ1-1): DTGVSQNPRHKITKRGQNVTFRCDPISEHNRLYWYRQTLGQGPEFLTYFQNEAQLEKSRLLSDRFSAERPKGSFSTLEIQRTEQGDSAMYLCASSVNRGLATEAFFGQGTRLTVV.

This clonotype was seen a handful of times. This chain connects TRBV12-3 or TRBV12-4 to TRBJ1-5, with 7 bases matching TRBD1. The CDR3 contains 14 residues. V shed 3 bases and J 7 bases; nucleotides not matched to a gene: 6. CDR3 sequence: CASSLTGTKQPQHF. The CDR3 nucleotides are TGTGCCAGCAGTTTGACAGGGACGAAGCAGCCCCAGCATTTT.

CDR3 nucleotides: TGTGCCAGCAGCTTAGGGCAGGGCGGTTATCAGCCCCAGCATTTT. Translating it yields CASSLGQGGYQPQHF. This chain connects TRBV7-2 to TRBJ1-5, with D tentatively TRBD1 (5 bases). From germline, CDR1 is SGHTA and CDR2 FQGNSA. Between the trimmed V and J ends, which lost 1 base and 5 bases, there was a span of 12 bases. The CDR3 extends over 15 amino acids.